These 32 T cell receptor beta chains were all obtained from the same sample, sequenced in a study of shared clonotypes between healthy human individuals. Measured with immunoSEQ multiplex PCR; TCRdb has only the in-frame clones, and not every one. The sample lists some 1 million clones, around 75% occurring once. Sequenced material: memory CD4+ T cells sorted from blood. The subset is: CD45RA-negative fraction. Receptor source: a man aged 18 to 35 in good health.

The sample holds many counts of this clone. The same CDR3 also results from other DNA sequences found in this sample. The chain employs TRBV11-2 and TRBJ2-3; 14 positions agree with TRBD2. The CDR3 sequence is 16 residues long. Germline V CDR1 and CDR2: SGHAT, FQNNGV. Trimming removed 4 bases from V and 4 bases from J; junction bases left unmatched: 4. The CDR3 DNA sequence: TGTGCCAGCAGCTCCTCGACTAGCGGGAGGGCAGATACGCAGTATTTT. Residues: CASSSSTSGRADTQYF.

This clone was seen a handful of times. The DNA for the CDR3 is TGTGCCAGTAGGTTGGGACAGTTGGCACAAGAGACCCAGTACTTC. This gives the protein CASRLGQLAQETQYF. The rearrangement joins TRBV19 to TRBJ2-5; TRBD1 matches at 7 bases. Germline loops: CDR1 LNHDA, CDR2 SQIVND (reference sequence). V lost 6 bases and J lost 2; bases outside the gene matches: 9. This CDR3 is 15 amino acids long.

The chain carries TRBV5-1 and TRBJ1-1; 8 bases match TRBD1. Germline trimming cut 2 bases from V and 0 bases from J; bases unmatched to any gene: 0. Germline V gene data show CDR1 as SGHRS and CDR2 as YFSETQ. The CDR3 has 14 residues. CDR3: CASSLQGVNTEAFF. CDR3 nucleotide sequence: TGCGCCAGCAGCTTACAGGGGGTGAACACTGAAGCTTTCTTT.

The chain employs TRBV30 and TRBJ2-3; TRBD1 aligns across 9 bases. This CDR3 comprises 14 residues. Trimming took 3 bases from V and 5 from J; bases not matched to a gene: 6. Germline V gene sequence: CDR1 GTSNPN, CDR2 SVGIG (reference sequence). In DNA, the CDR3 is TGTGCCTGGAGCCAACAGGGGGCAGGAGATACGCAGTATTTT. It specifies CAWSQQGAGDTQYF.

V and J are TRBV10-3 and TRBJ2-1; 12 bases match TRBD2. Germline CDR1 ENHRY, CDR2 SYGVKD. This CDR3 has 16 residues. The V segment lost 6 bases and the J segment 8 bases; nucleotides outside the gene matches: 11. Here the CDR3 reads CAIRGGTSGFADEQFF. The DNA for the CDR3 is TGTGCCATCAGAGGGGGGACTAGCGGGTTTGCGGATGAGCAGTTCTTC.

This clone was picked up a small number of times. The same CDR3 arises from other DNA sequences in this sample as well. The gene calls are TRBV18 and TRBJ1-4; the D gene is possibly TRBD1 (5 bases). Trimming took 2 bases from V and 4 from J, leaving 8 bases between them. Germline assignment: CDR1 KGHSH and CDR2 LQKENI. The CDR3 is 14 residues long. DNA for the CDR3: TGTGCCAGCTCACCAGGGACGGGTAATGAAAAACTGTTTTTT. This sequence encodes CASSPGTGNEKLFF.

CDR3 amino acids: CAWNFGTSGSGANVLTF. The DNA for the CDR3 is TGTGCCTGGAATTTCGGGACCTCCGGCTCTGGGGCCAACGTCCTGACTTTC. The chain employs TRBV30 and TRBJ2-6, with D perhaps matching TRBD1 or TRBD2 (5 bases each). Trimming removed 4 bases at V and 0 bases at J, with 16 bases between. This CDR3 has 17 amino acids. Germline CDR1 reads GTSNPN; CDR2 reads SVGIG (reference sequence). The full variable domain, its missing parts supplied by reference TRBV30 and TRBJ2-6, is SQTIHQWPATLVQPVGSPLSLECTVEGTSNPNLYWYRQAAGRGLQLLFYSVGIGQISSEVPQNLSASRPQDRQFILSSKKLLLSDSGFYLCAWNFGTSGSGANVLTFGAGSRLTVL.

The CDR3 DNA follows: TGTGCCAGCAGTCGCGGGGACAGGGGGGGAGAGACCCAGTACTTC. It is translated as CASSRGDRGGETQYF. The V and J genes are TRBV5-4 and TRBJ2-5; 11 bases are shared with TRBD1. Per germline, CDR1 SGHNT and CDR2 YYREEE (reference sequence). The CDR3 has 15 amino acids. The junction had 7 bases not matched to a gene; V was cut back by 5 bases and J by 4 bases.

The chain carries TRBV19 and TRBJ1-2, with a possible D match to TRBD1 (5 bases). V was clipped by 3 bases and J by 4 bases, with 15 bases between them. The CDR3 has 15 residues. CDR1 is LNHDA and CDR2 is SQIVND in the germline V gene (reference sequence). CDR3 residues: CASSIQGLYPYGYTF. Here the CDR3 DNA reads TGTGCCAGTAGTATTCAGGGACTCTATCCCTATGGCTACACCTTC.

The chain combines TRBV28 with TRBJ1-1; weak D call: TRBD1 (6 bases). V lost 7 bases and J lost 6, with 15 bases in between. This CDR3 region has 13 residues. Germline V gene lookup returns CDR1 MDHEN and CDR2 SYDVKM. CDR3 coding DNA: TGTGCCAGCAACGTGTTTAAGGGGGCTGAAGCTTTCTTT. This encodes CASNVFKGAEAFF.

The chain carries TRBV18 and TRBJ2-3, with 10 positions matching TRBD2. Germline V gene data show CDR1 as KGHSH and CDR2 as LQKENI. V lost 4 bases, J lost 4 bases, and 8 bases stayed unmatched. The CDR3 loop spans 16 amino acids. CDR3 residues: CASSQASSGGPDTQYF. The CDR3, as DNA: TGTGCCAGCTCACAGGCATCTAGCGGGGGACCAGATACGCAGTATTTT.

The chain recombines TRBV5-5 with TRBJ1-3; no clear D gene. The V gene's germline CDR1 is SGHKS and CDR2 YYEKEE (reference sequence). The CDR3 contains 12 residues. V lost 2 bases, J lost 0 bases, and 0 bases lay in between. CDR3 region: CASSFSGNTIYF. In DNA, the CDR3 is TGTGCCAGCAGCTTCTCTGGAAACACCATATATTTT. The complete variable domain, with remaining parts taken from reference TRBV5-5 and TRBJ1-3, reads DAGVTQSPTHLIKTRGQQVTLRCSPISGHKSVSWYQQVLGQGPQFIFQYYEKEERGRGNFPDRFSARQFPNYSSELNVNALLLGDSALYLCASSFSGNTIYFGEGSWLTVV.

This chain joins TRBV7-2 and TRBJ1-1; D is uncertain. The germline V gene has CDR1 SGHTA and CDR2 FQGNSA. The CDR3 is 14 residues long. V lost 5 bases, J lost 4 bases, and 14 bases lay in between. CDR3 nucleotide sequence: TGTGCCAGCAGCCATTCGGACTCCAGCACTGAAGCTTTCTTT. Amino acids: CASSHSDSSTEAFF.

The chain has TRBV4-1 and TRBJ2-1, with TRBD2 matching 8 bases. The CDR3 covers 17 residues. J was trimmed by 3 bases and V by 1 base; bases with no gene match: 8. Germline V gives CDR1 MGHRA, CDR2 YSYEKL. The CDR3 loop reads CASSQAISSGGYNEQFF. The CDR3 DNA reads TGCGCCAGCAGCCAAGCCATATCCAGCGGGGGCTACAATGAGCAGTTCTTC.

V is TRBV19 and J is TRBJ1-4; D is ambiguous. The V end lost 3 bases, the J end lost 5 bases, and 13 bases lay between the germline ends. Germline V gene data show CDR1 as LNHDA and CDR2 as SQIVND (reference sequence). The CDR3 length is 15 residues. The CDR3 region has the DNA TGTGCCAGTAGTATCCATTCACAAGTGAATGAAAAACTGTTTTTT. This sequence encodes CASSIHSQVNEKLFF.

This clone was found many times. The V and J genes are TRBV11-1 and TRBJ2-6, with D hard to call. Trimming stripped 7 bases from V and 0 bases from J, with 16 bases between. The germline CDR1 and CDR2 sequences are SGHAT and FQDESV (reference sequence). The CDR3 length is 17 residues. The CDR3 spells CASTPRTASSGANVLTF. DNA of the CDR3: TGTGCCAGCACTCCGCGAACCGCCAGCTCTGGGGCCAACGTCCTGACTTTC.

The chain has TRBV2 and TRBJ1-5, with TRBD1 identical over 8 bases. The V and J ends lost 5 bases and 7 bases, in that order; junction bases with no gene match: 7. Germline CDR1 is SNHLY and CDR2 is FYNNEI. The CDR3 has 14 amino acids. This CDR3 is CASSSTGGGQPQHF. For the CDR3, the DNA is TGTGCCAGCAGTTCTACAGGGGGGGGACAGCCCCAGCATTTT.

The chain has TRBV19 and TRBJ2-1; D is ambiguous. This CDR3 is 14 amino acids long. Germline CDR1 and CDR2: LNHDA and SQIVND (reference sequence). Deletions cut 1 base from V and 7 bases from J, with 11 bases between. Here the CDR3 reads CASSIAPNSNEQFF. CDR3 in DNA: TGTGCCAGTAGTATAGCCCCAAATTCTAATGAGCAGTTCTTC. Using reference TRBV19 and TRBJ2-1 for the parts outside the CDR3, the full variable domain is DGGITQSPKYLFRKEGQNVTLSCEQNLNHDAMYWYRQDPGQGLRLIYYSQIVNDFQKGDIAEGYSVSREKKESFPLTVTSAQKNPTAFYLCASSIAPNSNEQFFGPGTRLTVL.

The chain has TRBV5-1 and TRBJ2-3; TRBD2 aligns across 11 bases. The V and J ends lost 0 bases and 1 base, in that order; junction bases with no gene match: 4. Germline values: CDR1 SGHRS, CDR2 YFSETQ. The CDR3 has 17 amino acids. In DNA, the CDR3 is TGCGCCAGCAGCTTGGGGCTAGCGGGAGGTGGCACAGATACGCAGTATTTT. Encoded protein: CASSLGLAGGGTDTQYF. Full variable domain (outside the CDR3, taken from reference TRBV5-1 and TRBJ2-3): KAGVTQTPRYLIKTRGQQVTLSCSPISGHRSVSWYQQTPGQGLQFLFEYFSETQRNKGNFPGRFSGRQFSNSRSEMNVSTLELGDSALYLCASSLGLAGGGTDTQYFGPGTRLTVL.

A remark on this clone: Other DNA sequences in the sample encode the same CDR3. The V call is TRBV20-1, the J call TRBJ2-7; no definite D call. This CDR3 is built from 11 residues. CDR1 and CDR2 (germline): DFQATT, SNEGSKA (reference sequence). V was clipped by 1 base and J by 4 bases, with 5 bases between them. CDR3 DNA sequence: TGCAGTGCTAGAGTGGGGTACGAGCAGTACTTC. Residues: CSARVGYEQYF.

The chain has TRBV5-1 and TRBJ2-7; D might be TRBD1 (6 bases). With 4 bases removed from V and 1 base from J, the gap between germline ends came to 12 bases. Germline-derived CDR1 and CDR2 are SGHRS and YFSETQ. CDR3 length: 14 residues. CDR3 protein: CASSRPGQSYEQYF. The CDR3 DNA is TGCGCCAGCAGCCGCCCCGGACAGTCCTACGAGCAGTACTTC.

The rearrangement links TRBV11-2 to TRBJ1-1; TRBD1 might be the D (5 bases). Trimming took 4 bases from V and 1 from J, leaving 13 bases between them. The CDR3 spans 15 residues. The V gene's germline CDR1 is SGHAT and CDR2 FQNNGV. Written as DNA, the CDR3 is TGTGCCAGCAGCTCGCAGGGTTTTGGGAACACTGAAGCTTTCTTT. This translates into CASSSQGFGNTEAFF.

The genes are TRBV6-1 and TRBJ1-5, with D tentatively TRBD1 (6 bases). CDR3 size: 14 residues. CDR1 and CDR2 from the germline V gene are MNHNS and SASEGT. Trimming removed 2 bases from V and 5 bases from J, with 10 bases in between. The CDR3 loop reads CASSERGGYQPQHF. CDR3 nucleotide sequence: TGTGCCAGCAGTGAAAGGGGGGGCTATCAGCCCCAGCATTTT.

This clone was seen only a few times. The chain recombines TRBV30 with TRBJ1-1, with TRBD1 identical over 8 bases. Trimming cost V 2 bases and J 4 bases; bases outside gene matches: 6. CDR3 length: 14 residues. CDR1 is GTSNPN, CDR2 SVGIG, per germline (reference sequence). The CDR3 nucleotides read TGTGCCTGGAGTCCGACAGGGGAGATCACTGAAGCTTTCTTT. Amino acid sequence: CAWSPTGEITEAFF.

The chain recombines TRBV10-3 with TRBJ2-2; D gene unclear. The CDR3 totals 14 residues. Germline loops: CDR1 ENHRY, CDR2 SYGVKD. The V and J ends lost 3 bases and 4 bases respectively, with 9 bases between them. As DNA, the CDR3 is TGTGCCATCAGTGAAACCCCCGGCACCGGGGAGCTGTTTTTT. Its protein is CAISETPGTGELFF.

Comments on this clone: This sample also contains other DNA sequences that code for the same CDR3. The rearrangement links TRBV10-3 to TRBJ2-7, with TRBD1 identical over 11 bases. CDR3 size: 14 residues. V shed 5 bases and J 2 bases; nucleotides not matched to a gene: 2. Germline V gene data show CDR1 as ENHRY and CDR2 as SYGVKD. The CDR3 DNA is TGTGCCATCAGTCCGGGACAGGGGGCCTACGAGCAGTACTTC. Its translation is CAISPGQGAYEQYF.

The V gene is TRBV30, the J gene TRBJ2-3; possible D gene TRBD2, 5 bases. Germline CDR1 is GTSNPN and CDR2 is SVGIG (reference sequence). Trimming pared 0 bases from V and 0 bases from J, leaving 13 bases between. CDR3 length: 16 amino acids. CDR3 residues: CAWSVRGRTSTDTQYF. The CDR3 DNA follows: TGTGCCTGGAGTGTACGAGGGCGGACTAGCACAGATACGCAGTATTTT.

The rearrangement uses TRBV27 and TRBJ2-7; D gene uncertain. V was pared by 4 bases and J by 3 bases, with 13 bases between. The CDR3 length is 14 residues. The V gene's germline CDR1 is MNHEY and CDR2 SMNVEV (reference sequence). The CDR3 reads CASSSRTGLYEQYF. The CDR3 DNA follows: TGTGCCAGCAGTTCCCGGACGGGCCTCTACGAGCAGTACTTC.

The chain uses TRBV18 and TRBJ1-2; 7 nucleotides agree with TRBD1. The trim removed 4 bases at V and 1 base at J, leaving 3 bases unmatched. In germline, CDR1 is KGHSH, CDR2 LQKENI. The CDR3 is 14 amino acids. The CDR3 DNA reads as TGTGCCAGCTCACTTGGACAGGTTAACTATGGCTACACCTTC. Its protein product is CASSLGQVNYGYTF.

CDR3 loop: CASRPGLTTSEQYF. The CDR3 DNA is TGTGCCAGCAGACCGGGACTAACCACGTCCGAGCAGTACTTC. The V gene is TRBV27, the J gene TRBJ2-7; the match to TRBD2 covers 7 bases. CDR3 length: 14 residues. Germline trimming cut 6 bases from V and 6 bases from J; bases unmatched to any gene: 11. Germline loops: CDR1 MNHEY, CDR2 SMNVEV (reference sequence).

The chain couples TRBV30 to TRBJ2-5; 12 bases line up with TRBD2. Germline assignment: CDR1 GTSNPN and CDR2 SVGIG (reference sequence). The length of the CDR3 is 14 residues. The V segment lost 4 bases and the J segment 1 base; nucleotides outside the gene matches: 1. CDR3 nucleotide sequence: TGTGCCTGGACTAGCGGGGGGGCCCAAGAGACCCAGTACTTC. Translating it yields CAWTSGGAQETQYF.

As for this clone: In the same sample, other DNA sequences code for this CDR3. The chain carries TRBV10-3 and TRBJ2-7, with TRBD2 matching 10 bases. The CDR3 contains 15 residues. V shed 0 bases, J shed 3 bases, and the junction held 2 bases outside the gene matches. Germline V lookup: CDR1 ENHRY, CDR2 SYGVKD. CDR3 region: CAISESVAGGYEQYF. The CDR3 DNA sequence: TGTGCCATCAGTGAGTCGGTAGCGGGGGGCTACGAGCAGTACTTC.